This T cell receptor beta chain was retrieved from a study of shared clonotypes between healthy human individuals. As for the study in general: CD4 naive and CD4 memory each took three plates per donor, while CD8 naive took two and CD8 memory one.

Concerning this clone itself: Its antigen is not identified.

Profiled with immunoSEQ multiplex PCR; TCRdb holds only in-frame clones, not every one. Of approximately 590,000 clones listed, about 95% are singletons. V was shortened by 5 bases and J by 5 bases, with 10 bases between the two germline ends. Germline V gives CDR1 MDHEN, CDR2 SYDVKM. The CDR3 is made up of 13 amino acids. Broader study findings: Against clonotypes common to all four donors, non-shared ones had lower generation probabilities. A limitation of the genetic and exposure-history diversity represented arose from few donors. Generally, estimated richness proved larger in naive subsets than it did in memory subsets.

CD8 cells classed as naive were CD45RO-negative and positively selected for CCR7, excluding terminally differentiated effector memory CD45RA+ cells. The clonotype comes from a woman aged 25 to 45 in good health. The chain links TRBV28 to TRBJ2-1; either TRBD1 or TRBD2 may supply D (5 bases each). What was sequenced was naive CD8+ T cells sorted from blood. CDR3 residues: CASSGDGHNEQFF. In DNA, the CDR3 is TGTGCCAGCAGTGGGGACGGACACAATGAGCAGTTCTTC.